The source of this T cell receptor (beta chain) is a study of CD8+CD57+ T cells in acquired aplastic anemia. Study as a whole: The sorted CD4+ and CD8+ cells yielded an average around 3.2 ug of DNA. The study's findings and limits: Patients and controls turned out to have around 29 CD8+ CDR3 sequences in common.

Profiling that covered TCR beta VDJ and CDR3 relied on genomic DNA as its template. TCRdb recomputed calls from the reads with MiXCR, one row per CDR3 protein. This sample has approximately 200,000 distinct CDR3 sequences, with roughly 50% found just once. Trimming removed 3 bases at V and 5 bases at J, with 13 bases between. The CDR3 has 13 amino acids. CDR1 SQVTM and CDR2 ANQGSEA come from the germline V gene. Patients included in sequencing had previously demonstrated CD8+CD57+ cell expansion by flow cytometry. A note on this clonotype: Its antigen is currently unknown.

The chain employs TRBV29-1 and TRBJ1-2; no firm D call. The TCR sequence derives from a human donor with aplastic anemia. The sequencing input was sorted CD4+, CD8+, or CD8+CD57+ T cells (not recorded which) from PBMCs. CDR3 loop: CSVELSLAYGYTF. In nucleotides, the CDR3 is TGCAGCGTTGAGTTAAGTTTGGCATATGGCTACACCTTC.